Below are 9 T cell receptor beta chains sequenced from a single sample in a study of OX40 agonist ivuxolimab in advanced cancers. Profiling relied on immunoSEQ multiplex PCR, and the TCRdb table lists in-frame clones only, not all of them. The sample contains about 64,000 clones, about 80% of which appear only once. This material consisted of CD4+ or CD8+ T cells sorted from blood, taken in a trial of the OX40 agonist ivuxolimab. The receptor set was obtained from an adult with an advanced solid tumor such as melanoma, head and neck, liver or kidney cancer.

This clone appeared a few times. The rearrangement uses TRBV29-1 and TRBJ2-7, with 7 bases fitting TRBD2. CDR1 SQVTM and CDR2 ANQGSEA come from the germline V gene. V lost 4 bases to trimming and J lost 3 bases; unmatched junction nucleotides: 12. The CDR3 covers 15 residues. The CDR3 DNA reads TGCAGCGTTGCCCGAACCAGTGGCGGGAGCTACGAGCAGTACTTC. Encoded protein: CSVARTSGGSYEQYF.

The count of this clone is one. The rearrangement uses TRBV4-1 and TRBJ1-2; D unclear. CDR3 length equals 15 residues. Looked up from germline, CDR1 is MGHRA and CDR2 is YSYEKL. V lost 1 base and J lost 4, with 13 bases in between. The CDR3 loop reads CASSQVGEPFYGYTF. In DNA, the CDR3 is TGCGCCAGCAGCCAAGTCGGGGAACCTTTCTATGGCTACACCTTC.

This clone was seen a single time. This chain uses TRBV10-3 with TRBJ1-1; possibly TRBD1 for D (6 bases). Germline loops: CDR1 ENHRY, CDR2 SYGVKD. The CDR3 loop spans 13 amino acids. Trimming removed 9 bases at V and 2 bases at J, with 13 bases between. The CDR3 bases are TGTGCCATTACCGGACAGACCAACACTGAAGCTTTCTTT. This sequence encodes CAITGQTNTEAFF.

As for this clone: The germline gene is not matched at one end of the junction; a read error may be the cause. The chain couples TRBV6-1 to TRBJ2-3; 7 bases are a match to TRBD2. The CDR3 length is 15 residues. From germline, CDR1 is MNHNS and CDR2 SASEGT. This CDR3 is CASREGGLGADTQYF. As DNA, the CDR3 is TGTGCCAGCAGGGAAGGAGGACTAGGGGCAGATACGCAGTATTTT.

This clone was recorded only once. The chain carries TRBV21-1 and TRBJ2-5; the D call TRBD1 from the table was never checked on the DNA. TRBV21-1 corresponds to a pseudogene. This CDR3 has 15 amino acids. The CDR3 is CASTPDRAKGETQYF. The CDR3, as DNA: TGTGCCAGCACCCCTGACAGGGCAAAAGGAGAGACCCAGTACTTC.

The J gene is TRBJ2-2, the V gene TRBV9, with 10 bases aligning to TRBD2. The germline V gene has CDR1 SGDLS and CDR2 YYNGEE. V lost 4 bases to trimming and J lost 1 base; unmatched junction nucleotides: 1. The CDR3 sequence is 15 residues long. As DNA, the CDR3 is TGTGCCAGCAGCCCTAGCGGGAGGAACACCGGGGAGCTGTTTTTT. Translation gives CASSPSGRNTGELFF.

This sequence joins TRBV7-9 and TRBJ1-2, with 7 nucleotides matching TRBD1. This CDR3 is built from 13 residues. From germline, CDR1 is SEHNR and CDR2 FQNEAQ (reference sequence). J was trimmed by 3 bases and V by 7 bases; bases with no gene match: 5. In nucleotides, the CDR3 is TGTGCCAGCAACGGGCAGGGGGACTATGGCTACACCTTC. It encodes CASNGQGDYGYTF. Drawing the rest from reference TRBV7-9 and TRBJ1-2, the complete variable domain is DTGVSQNPRHKITKRGQNVTFRCDPISEHNRLYWYRQTLGQGPEFLTYFQNEAQLEKSRLLSDRFSAERPKGSFSTLEIQRTEQGDSAMYLCASNGQGDYGYTFGSGTRLTVV.

The rearrangement uses TRBV7-3 and TRBJ2-5; 13 nucleotides align to TRBD2. The DNA end lines up better with TRBJ2-7; the J call may be wrong. The germline gives CDR1 SGHTA, CDR2 FQGTGA. The CDR3 sequence is 17 residues long. The CDR3 DNA is TGTGCCAGCAGCCTGGAGGGACTAGCGGGGACACCTGGCGAGCAGTACTTC. It specifies CASSLEGLAGTPGEQYF.

The chain links TRBV18 to TRBJ1-1, with a possible D match to TRBD1 (6 bases). This CDR3 is built from 15 residues. The germline V gene encodes CDR1 KGHSH and CDR2 LQKENI. The germline V and J ends were trimmed by 3 bases and 6 bases, with 17 bases remaining between them. In DNA, the CDR3 is TGTGCCAGCTCACCCGGACGGGGGGCTAGGGCTGAAGCTTTCTTT. Translated: CASSPGRGARAEAFF.